This T cell receptor beta chain was recorded in a study of beta chain features in type 1 diabetes. General study findings and limits: Shorter TCRB CDR3s, moderately but significantly so, marked every one of the four CD4+ subsets in Type 1 diabetes patients. Sequencing from cDNA could over-represent high-TCR-expressing cells.

There was one heparinised blood draw per donor, averaging roughly 0.12 L. CD4+ naive, central memory, regulatory and stem cell-like memory cells were sorted via CD45RO/CCR7/CD25/CD127/CD95/CD27. About this clone itself: The antigen is unknown.

The isolated RNA, all of it, was reverse transcribed, so expressed TCRB transcripts were what got sequenced. Clones were sequenced by immunoSEQ multiplex PCR, and TCRdb holds only the in-frame ones, with some missing. Of around 200,000 clones listed, 13% were seen once; the top ten hold approximately 0.64%. The V and J ends lost 0 bases and 8 bases, in that order; junction bases with no gene match: 7. The CDR3 spans 16 residues. Germline CDR1 is SGHRS and CDR2 is YFSETQ. The clonotype comes from a woman aged 18 to 35 in good health. Sequenced: central memory CD4+ T cells from blood. The gene calls are TRBV5-1 and TRBJ2-3, with 12 positions matching TRBD2. The CDR3 loop reads CASSLGLAGVRVTQYF. CDR3 DNA sequence: TGCGCCAGCAGCTTGGGACTAGCGGGAGTTAGGGTTACGCAGTATTTT.